This T cell receptor beta chain was obtained from a study of blood T cell repertoires in COVID-19. As handled by the study authors: For nucleated cells, counts were estimated from reference gene primer amplification. TCRdb's copy holds only in-frame clones and misses some; the assay was immunoSEQ multiplex PCR. V, J and clone size are taken as reported in that table, and D and trimming were inferred from the DNA itself. The sample comprises 310,000 or so clones, over 75% of which are singletons, and roughly 8.9% rests with the top ten. Participants were aged roughly 18 to 90 years, lived in 20 to 30 US areas, and enrolled virtually. Two negative PCRs, clearance, or symptom resolution characterized the recovered Cohort 3 donors. The receptor was isolated from a woman in her thirties or forties who had recovered from COVID-19. The sample comprised PBMCs or T cells enriched from blood (not recorded which).

CDR3 loop: CASSRKAGTDSEQYF. DNA of the CDR3: TGTGCCAGCAGTCGTAAAGCCGGGACTGACAGCGAGCAGTACTTC. The chain is built from TRBV7-2 and TRBJ2-7; a possible D gene is TRBD2 (6 bases). The CDR3 sequence is 15 residues long. Per the germline V gene, CDR1 is SGHTA and CDR2 is FQGNSA. V lost 6 bases, J lost 6 bases, and 21 bases lay in between.